This T cell receptor (beta chain) came from a study of blood T cells in healthy people across ages (dated by TCRdb to about 2015). Turning to the overall study: In model experiments, template switching captured about one uniquely barcoded TCR beta cDNA molecule for every two T cells. Age-related changes in TCR beta repertoire diversity were measured in the study by deep sequencing normalized with unique cDNA molecular identifiers. Using the same blood draw, the study looked at two additional independent replicas of 1 million unique cDNA reads for two donors, one aged 18 to 29 and the other aged 80 or older. Donors were grouped into four age groups: young (average approximately 15 years), middle-aged (roughly 37), aged (approximately 58) and long-lived (about 82). To avoid experimental bias, donors of different ages were distributed randomly across sequencing lanes.

Overall study outcomes, separate from this receptor: A strong correlation was found between observed TCR beta diversity and the percentage of naive T cells measured by flow cytometry. Because donor CMV infection status was unknown, age-related changes in expanded clonotypes were potentially confounded. Conclusive comparison of naive and antigen-experienced compartments was prevented by the profiling of bulk unsorted PBMCs. Compared with the aged group, more naive CD4+ T cells, fewer expanded clones and increased TCR diversity were shown by the long-lived group, suggesting age selection. As age increased, observed TCR beta diversity per million T cells dropped in a roughly linear way, and a significant reduction was already evident by age about 36. Estimates of total diversity from one million sequenced T cells were regarded as lower bounds and underestimates.

This clonotype has just a few counts. This clone's antigen is unknown. No base quality values were provided; no much bigger clone lies one nucleotide off. From the cysteine up to the phenylalanine, the CDR3 has a length of 15 residues. CDR3 DNA only is kept here, 45 bases in frame from base 1. The germline V gene (reference sequence) provides CDR1 DFQATT and CDR2 SNEGSKA. V lost 3 bases and J lost 0 bases, and the count of bases not matched to a germline gene is 4. The donors were 40 or so Caucasian individuals from Russia, aged roughly 6 to 100 years, who were systemically healthy. About 10 milliliters of peripheral blood were drawn from each donor into EDTA-treated Vacutainer tubes. Ficoll-Paque density-gradient centrifugation was used to isolate PBMCs, with at least 7 million per sample. Total RNA, at least 6 micrograms per sample, was extracted from PBMCs with Trizol reagent. For every donor, an aliquot of PBMCs went through flow cytometry to measure the percentages of naive CD45RAhigh/CD27high T cells.

Libraries were made using 5' RACE. A second about 6 to 11 cycle PCR used a sample-barcoded 5' primer and a J-beta primer mix. A unique molecular identifier was introduced onto each TCR beta cDNA molecule by a template-switch 5' adaptor carrying 12 random nucleotides. Each sample yielded at least 2.5 million CDR3-containing paired-end reads. First-strand cDNA synthesis was performed from all RNA using the Mint cDNA synthesis kit, with priming by a TRBC-specific oligonucleotide. After uracil-DNA glycosylase treatment, a first 18-cycle PCR used universal primers M1SS and BC2_uni_R on all cDNA. Regarding the original processing steps: Each sample was normalized by randomly selecting 1 million high-quality reads, each carrying a distinct molecular identifier. Reads sharing molecular identifiers were discarded rather than binned into consensus sequences. MiTCR, set to a Q25 quality threshold and the strictest error-elimination algorithm, was used for CDR3 identification, clonotype clustering and error correction. A nonparametric unseen species model with Euler transformation was used to estimate a lower bound on total TCR beta diversity. TCRdb reran the public reads through fastp at Q25 and MiXCR, keeping productive beta chains. Rows matching on CDR3 protein sequence are summarized as one entry with the most common DNA and genes. TCRdb, not the authors, supplied the V and J calls. This sample lists approximately 1,700,000 distinct CDR3 sequences; 30% to 40% were detected once. The ten largest clones add up to 23% of the sample.

The sequence was collected from a human donor in good health. The receptor chain draws on TRBV20-1 and TRBJ2-5; TRBD2 aligns with 10 central bases. The sample consisted of blood. CDR3 protein: CSASSSGGDQETQYF. The bases are TGCAGTGCTAGCTCTAGCGGGGGAGACCAAGAGACCCAGTACTTC.